The 4 T cell receptor beta chains in this list originate from one sample, sequenced in a study of blood T cell repertoires in COVID-19. The data were produced by immunoSEQ multiplex PCR, yet TCRdb's version contains in-frame clones alone and is incomplete. The table includes some 64,000 clones, approximately 91% detected once. Sequencing was carried out using peripheral blood. The receptors stem from a man between 65 and 80 years old with acute or convalescent COVID-19.

The chain combines TRBV5-1 with TRBJ1-6; TRBD1 aligns across 7 bases. CDR1 and CDR2 (germline): SGHRS, YFSETQ. V lost 3 bases, J lost 11 bases, and 11 bases stayed unmatched. CDR3 length equals 15 residues. The CDR3 DNA reads as TGCGCCAGCAGCTCCCGTCGGGACAGTATCGCACCCCTCCACTTT. This sequence encodes CASSSRRDSIAPLHF. Full variable domain (missing parts from reference TRBV5-1 and TRBJ1-6): KAGVTQTPRYLIKTRGQQVTLSCSPISGHRSVSWYQQTPGQGLQFLFEYFSETQRNKGNFPGRFSGRQFSNSRSEMNVSTLELGDSALYLCASSSRRDSIAPLHFGNGTRLTVT.

The chain joins TRBV6-5 to TRBJ2-1; 11 bases agree with TRBD1. The V gene end was trimmed by 4 bases and the J gene end by 6 bases; junction bases not matched to a gene: 5. The V gene's germline CDR1 is MNHEY and CDR2 SVGAGI. The CDR3 extends over 15 amino acids. The chain's CDR3 is CASSFSGTGGNEQFF. The CDR3 DNA follows: TGTGCCAGCAGTTTCTCCGGGACAGGGGGCAATGAGCAGTTCTTC.

V and J are TRBV9 and TRBJ2-2, with a tentative D call TRBD2 (6 bases). The CDR3 is 15 residues long. Germline V CDR1 and CDR2: SGDLS, YYNGEE. V gave up 4 bases and J gave up 7 bases, with 17 bases separating them. CDR3 DNA: TGTGCCAGCAGCCCCCCGGACTATTCGGGCGGGGAGCTGTTTTTT. This encodes CASSPPDYSGGELFF.

As for this clone: The DNA is omitted, as the CDR3 cannot be located on it reliably, and the CDR3 follows TCRdb's listing. The CDR3 region is CASRPWGGGNTIYF. The J gene is TRBJ1-3, the V gene TRBV21-1. TRBV21-1 is noted as a pseudogene. The CDR3 is made up of 14 amino acids, end residues included.